This TCR beta chain is from a study of response to subunit inactivated influenza vaccine listed by TCRdb under 2018. Broadly, across the study: The study used deep quantitative T cell receptor repertoire profiling to track responses to a trivalent subunit inactivated influenza vaccine.

Paper-wide results and their limitations: The authors proposed that each seasonal influenza vaccination may bring in only a limited number of new T cells.

The method behind the library was RT-PCR. The reads were generated on an Illumina HiSeq 2500. The public sequencing data were trimmed at Q25 with fastp and processed into clonotypes with MiXCR by TCRdb, which kept only in-frame beta chains. When rows share a CDR3 protein, they turn into one entry using the most common DNA and genes. For this sample there are hundreds of thousands of distinct CDR3 sequences; approximately 12% appear just once. In total, the top ten clones hold 10% of the sample. Turning to this clonotype: Its target antigen remains unknown. The input lacks base qualities; no much larger clone sits a single base away.

The receptor's source is a man aged 45-60 years who received an inactivated influenza vaccine. Donor details come from another sample of the same person, matched by shared clones. The specimen comprised PBMCs from blood, sampled on the day of vaccination.

The CDR3 is CASSLVAKDNEQFF. At the DNA level, the sequence is TGTGCCAGCAGCTTAGTTGCGAAAGACAATGAGCAGTTCTTC. Recombination joined TRBV11-2 with TRBJ2-1; no D gene can be assigned with confidence. V loses 1 base of germline sequence and J loses 5 bases, and the interval between the two ends is 9 bases. From the cysteine up to the phenylalanine, the CDR3 has a length of 14 residues. The only DNA kept is the CDR3, 42 bases in frame from the first base. As encoded in the germline V gene, CDR1 is SGHAT while CDR2 is FQNNGV.